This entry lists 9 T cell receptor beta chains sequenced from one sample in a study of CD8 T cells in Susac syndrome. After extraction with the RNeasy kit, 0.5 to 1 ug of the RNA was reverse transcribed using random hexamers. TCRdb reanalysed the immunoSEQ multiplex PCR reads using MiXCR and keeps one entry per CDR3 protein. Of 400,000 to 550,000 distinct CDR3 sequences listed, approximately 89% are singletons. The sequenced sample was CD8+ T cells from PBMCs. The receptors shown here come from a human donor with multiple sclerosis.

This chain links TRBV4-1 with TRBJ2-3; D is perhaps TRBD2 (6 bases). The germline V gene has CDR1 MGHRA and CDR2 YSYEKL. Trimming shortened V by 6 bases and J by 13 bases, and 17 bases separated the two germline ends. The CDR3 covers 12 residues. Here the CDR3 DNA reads TGCGCCAGCAGTCGGGACTTCTGGAACAAGTATTTT. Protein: CASSRDFWNKYF.

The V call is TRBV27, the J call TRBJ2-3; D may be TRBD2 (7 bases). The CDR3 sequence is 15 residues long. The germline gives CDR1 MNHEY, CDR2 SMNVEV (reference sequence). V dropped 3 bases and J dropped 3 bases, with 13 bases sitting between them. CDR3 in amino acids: CASSLGGRGTDTQYF. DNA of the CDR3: TGTGCCAGCAGTTTGGGTGGGAGGGGGACAGATACGCAGTATTTT.

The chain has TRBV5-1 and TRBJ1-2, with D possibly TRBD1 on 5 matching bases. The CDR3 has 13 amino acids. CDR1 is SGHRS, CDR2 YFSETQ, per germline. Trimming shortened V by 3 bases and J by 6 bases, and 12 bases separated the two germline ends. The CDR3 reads CASSSTVLNGYTF. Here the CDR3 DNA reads TGCGCCAGCAGCTCGACAGTTTTGAATGGCTACACCTTC.

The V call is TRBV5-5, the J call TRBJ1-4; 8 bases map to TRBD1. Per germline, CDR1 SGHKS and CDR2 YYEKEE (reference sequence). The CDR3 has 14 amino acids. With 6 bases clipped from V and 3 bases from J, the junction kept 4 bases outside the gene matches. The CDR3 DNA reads TGTGCCAGCACCCAGGGGGCGGCTAATGAAAAACTGTTTTTT. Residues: CASTQGAANEKLFF.

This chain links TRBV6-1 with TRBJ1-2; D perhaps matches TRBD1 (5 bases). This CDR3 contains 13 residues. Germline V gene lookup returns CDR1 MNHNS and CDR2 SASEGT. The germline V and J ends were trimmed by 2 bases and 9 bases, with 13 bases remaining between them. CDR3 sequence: CASSEWRGESYTF. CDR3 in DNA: TGTGCCAGCAGTGAATGGCGGGGGGAAAGCTACACCTTC.

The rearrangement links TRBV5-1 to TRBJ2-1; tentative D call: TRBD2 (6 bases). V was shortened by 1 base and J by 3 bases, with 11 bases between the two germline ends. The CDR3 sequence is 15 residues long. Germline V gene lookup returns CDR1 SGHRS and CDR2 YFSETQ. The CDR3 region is CASSLLSGVYNEQFF. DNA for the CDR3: TGCGCCAGCAGCTTGCTGTCGGGGGTCTACAATGAGCAGTTCTTC.

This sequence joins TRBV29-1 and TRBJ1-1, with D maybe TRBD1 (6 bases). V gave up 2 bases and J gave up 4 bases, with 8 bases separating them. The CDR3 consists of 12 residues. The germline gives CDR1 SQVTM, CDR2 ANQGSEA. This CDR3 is CSVEQGGTEAFF. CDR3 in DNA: TGCAGCGTTGAACAAGGGGGCACTGAAGCTTTCTTT. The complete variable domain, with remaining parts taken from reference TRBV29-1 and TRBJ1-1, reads SAVISQKPSRDICQRGTSLTIQCQVDSQVTMMFWYRQQPGQSLTLIATANQGSEATYESGFVIDKFPISRPNLTFSTLTVSNMSPEDSSIYLCSVEQGGTEAFFGQGTRLTVV.

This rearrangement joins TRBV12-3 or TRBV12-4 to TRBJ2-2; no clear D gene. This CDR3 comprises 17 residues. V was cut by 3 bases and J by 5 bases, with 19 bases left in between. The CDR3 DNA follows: TGTGCCAGCAGTTTTCAGGTTAGCCTGTTCGAAACCGGGGAGCTGTTTTTT. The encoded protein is CASSFQVSLFETGELFF.

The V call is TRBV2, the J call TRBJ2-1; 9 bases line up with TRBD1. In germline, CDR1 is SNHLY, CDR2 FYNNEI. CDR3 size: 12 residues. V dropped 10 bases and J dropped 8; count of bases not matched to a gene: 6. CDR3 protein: CAIDRGADEQFF. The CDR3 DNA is TGTGCCATTGACAGGGGGGCCGATGAGCAGTTCTTC. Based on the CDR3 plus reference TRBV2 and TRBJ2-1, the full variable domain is EPEVTQTPSHQVTQMGQEVILRCVPISNHLYFYWYRQILGQKVEFLVSFYNNEISEKSEIFDDQFSVERPDGSNFTLKIRSTKLEDSAMYFCAIDRGADEQFFGPGTRLTVL.